Listed here is a single T cell receptor (beta chain). The target antigen is unknown. The data were taken from a study of T cell responses to AZD1222 COVID-19 vaccine. Produced via immunoSEQ multiplex PCR; TCRdb's table is partial and in-frame only. This sample has about 79,000 clones, with over 75% found just once. General study results and limits: Spike was spanned by vaccine-associated CD4 TCRs, with dominance at 160-218 and 743-854. It was only after the peak T cell response that any repertoires were sampled. White British donors predominated, females outnumbered males, and clonal diversity was possibly underestimated. Baseline serology detected seropositivity in only six or seven AZD1222 recipients.

The ends lost 7 bases at V and 11 bases at J; junction bases unmatched: 16. CDR1 and CDR2 from the germline V gene are MNHEY and SMNVEV (reference sequence). The CDR3 runs 14 residues. Source: peripheral blood, taken on day 0 of AZD1222 vaccination. This clonotype was obtained from an adult in good health. V usage is TRBV27 and J usage is TRBJ1-1; 7 nucleotides agree with TRBD1. The CDR3 loop reads CASKEVSPGTDAFF. The CDR3 DNA reads TGTGCCAGCAAGGAGGTATCCCCCGGGACAGATGCTTTCTTT.